The 25 T cell receptor beta chains given below trace back to one sample, sequenced in a study of cytomegalovirus exposure and HLA in healthy donors. PCR used 60 Vbeta primers and 13 Jbeta primers. Data came from immunoSEQ multiplex PCR; TCRdb stores just in-frame clones and leaves some out. Of 95,000 to 110,000 clones in the sample, about 77% were seen once. Source material: PBMCs. These receptor sequences come from a woman between 18 and 30 years old in good health and CMV-seropositive.

CDR3 bases: TGCGCCAGCAGCTTGATACTAGCGGAGGAGACCCAGTACTTC. Translating it yields CASSLILAEETQYF. The gene calls are TRBV5-1 and TRBJ2-5, with TRBD2 matching over 8 bases. This CDR3 has 14 amino acids. Trimming at V came to 1 base and at J to 5 bases, leaving 4 bases not matched to a gene. Germline V lookup: CDR1 SGHRS, CDR2 YFSETQ.

The V and J genes are TRBV29-1 and TRBJ2-1; 10 nucleotides match TRBD2. This CDR3 has 14 amino acids. V lost 3 bases and J lost 4; bases outside the gene matches: 3. Germline CDR1 and CDR2: SQVTM and ANQGSEA. This CDR3 is CSVELLAGYNEQFF. The CDR3, as DNA: TGCAGCGTTGAGTTACTAGCGGGGTACAATGAGCAGTTCTTC.

J is TRBJ2-5 and V is TRBV7-3; TRBD1 agrees at 7 bases. Germline V gives CDR1 SGHTA, CDR2 FQGTGA. The CDR3 length is 13 residues. V trimming: 7 bases; J trimming: 4 bases; junction bases outside the gene matches: 6. This chain's CDR3 is CASNQGEGETQYF. The CDR3 coding sequence is TGTGCCAGCAACCAGGGGGAAGGAGAGACCCAGTACTTC.

This chain links TRBV7-2 with TRBJ2-3, with 10 bases aligning to TRBD2. This CDR3 is built from 16 residues. J gave up 4 bases and V 5 bases, and 9 bases lay outside the gene matches. Germline V CDR1 and CDR2: SGHTA, FQGNSA. CDR3 amino acids: CASSPGITSGADTQYF. The CDR3 DNA sequence: TGTGCCAGCAGCCCCGGAATAACTAGCGGGGCAGATACGCAGTATTTT.

The count of this clone is one. The rearrangement links TRBV5-3 to TRBJ1-5; possibly TRBD1 for D (6 bases). TRBV5-3 carries the ORF label, with uncertain function. This CDR3 comprises 12 residues. Deletions cut 4 bases from V and 9 bases from J, with 11 bases between. CDR3 nucleotides: TGTGCCAGAAGCCACTTGGACAGGCCCCAGCATTTT. Translating it yields CARSHLDRPQHF.

A note on this clone: In the same sample, other DNA sequences code for this CDR3. The chain uses TRBV5-4 and TRBJ2-3, with 12 nucleotides matching TRBD2. Per the germline V gene, CDR1 is SGHNT and CDR2 is YYREEE (reference sequence). J gave up 0 bases and V 2 bases, and 1 base lay outside the gene matches. The CDR3 runs 16 residues. The CDR3 region has the DNA TGTGCCAGCAGCTTAGGACTAGCGGGGAGCACAGATACGCAGTATTTT. This sequence encodes CASSLGLAGSTDTQYF. Supplemented by reference TRBV5-4 and TRBJ2-3, the full variable domain reads ETGVTQSPTHLIKTRGQQVTLRCSSQSGHNTVSWYQQALGQGPQFIFQYYREEENGRGNFPPRFSGLQFPNYSSELNVNALELDDSALYLCASSLGLAGSTDTQYFGPGTRLTVL.

This rearrangement joins TRBV13 to TRBJ1-2; D possibly corresponds to TRBD1 (5 bases). Germline lookup yields CDR1 PRHDT and CDR2 FYEKMQ (reference sequence). V was shortened by 5 bases and J by 5 bases, with 12 bases between the two germline ends. This CDR3 is built from 13 residues. The CDR3 here is CASSLLGPYGYTF. For the CDR3, the DNA is TGTGCCAGCAGCCTATTGGGGCCGTATGGCTACACCTTC.

The chain recombines TRBV7-9 with TRBJ2-1; 9 positions match TRBD2. CDR3 size: 16 residues. J was trimmed by 5 bases and V by 1 base; bases with no gene match: 6. The germline gives CDR1 SEHNR, CDR2 FQNEAQ (reference sequence). As DNA, the CDR3 is TGTGCCAGCAGCTTAGGTGGGGCTAGCGGGGACAATGAGCAGTTCTTC. Protein: CASSLGGASGDNEQFF. The full variable domain, with the rest looked up from reference TRBV7-9 and TRBJ2-1, is DTGVSQNPRHKITKRGQNVTFRCDPISEHNRLYWYRQTLGQGPEFLTYFQNEAQLEKSRLLSDRFSAERPKGSFSTLEIQRTEQGDSAMYLCASSLGGASGDNEQFFGPGTRLTVL.

The J gene is TRBJ2-4, the V gene TRBV5-1, with D tentatively TRBD2 (7 bases). This CDR3 contains 13 residues. Germline lookup yields CDR1 SGHRS and CDR2 YFSETQ. V shed 3 bases and J shed 9 bases, with 13 bases lying between them. CDR3 region: CASSSPGEGIQYF. The CDR3 bases are TGCGCCAGCAGCTCGCCAGGGGAGGGCATTCAGTACTTC. Full variable domain (missing parts from reference TRBV5-1 and TRBJ2-4): KAGVTQTPRYLIKTRGQQVTLSCSPISGHRSVSWYQQTPGQGLQFLFEYFSETQRNKGNFPGRFSGRQFSNSRSEMNVSTLELGDSALYLCASSSPGEGIQYFGAGTRLSVL.

The chain employs TRBV6-5 and TRBJ1-1; tentatively, D is TRBD1 (6 bases). Germline lookup yields CDR1 MNHEY and CDR2 SVGAGI. Trimming took off 10 bases at V and 5 bases at J, with 20 bases between the two ends. The CDR3 sequence is 14 residues long. The CDR3 sequence: CATALTGQGTEAFF. The CDR3 DNA is TGTGCCACGGCCTTGACAGGCCAGGGTACTGAAGCTTTCTTT.

This chain uses TRBV27 with TRBJ2-7, with D possibly matching TRBD1 (5 bases). The germline gives CDR1 MNHEY, CDR2 SMNVEV (reference sequence). Trimming removed 4 bases from V and 0 bases from J, with 10 bases in between. CDR3 length equals 14 residues. The CDR3 DNA reads TGTGCCAGCAGTTCTAAGGGGTTCTCCTACGAGCAGTACTTC. It codes for CASSSKGFSYEQYF.

The chain is built from TRBV6-6 and TRBJ1-2; 9 bases agree with TRBD1. The ends lost 6 bases at V and 4 bases at J; junction bases unmatched: 6. The CDR3 has 14 residues. Germline V gene data show CDR1 as MNHNY and CDR2 as SVGAGI (reference sequence). CDR3 DNA sequence: TGTGCCAGCAGCTGGACAGGGGCCCTCTATGGCTACACCTTC. It is translated as CASSWTGALYGYTF.

This chain uses TRBV7-2 with TRBJ2-5; 9 nucleotides agree with TRBD2. The CDR3 has 16 residues. The J segment lost 6 bases and the V segment lost 7 bases, leaving 15 bases of the junction unmatched. Germline V gives CDR1 SGHTA, CDR2 FQGNSA. Here the CDR3 reads CASISYGSGGPKTQYF. The CDR3, as DNA: TGTGCCAGCATCTCCTATGGGAGCGGGGGGCCGAAGACCCAGTACTTC.

This clone was counted once. The sample holds other DNA sequences that translate to the same CDR3. This chain connects TRBV14 to TRBJ1-5; TRBD1 is a possible D gene (5 bases). V lost 3 bases and J 8 bases, leaving 14 bases between the germline ends. Germline CDR1 reads SGHDN; CDR2 reads FVKESK. The CDR3 covers 14 residues. CDR3 DNA sequence: TGTGCCAGCAGCCACGGCAGGGCTCCTGAGCCCCAGCATTTT. Its protein product is CASSHGRAPEPQHF.

The chain joins TRBV6-5 to TRBJ1-1; possibly TRBD1 for D (5 bases). The CDR3 is 14 residues long. The germline V gene encodes CDR1 MNHEY and CDR2 SVGAGI. Between the trimmed V and J ends, which lost 1 base and 5 bases, there was a span of 11 bases. The CDR3 protein is CASSYWGEGTEAFF. For the CDR3, the DNA is TGTGCCAGCAGTTACTGGGGGGAAGGGACTGAAGCTTTCTTT.

This clone was found once. The chain couples TRBV4-3 to TRBJ1-1; 7 bases fit TRBD1. CDR1 LGHNA and CDR2 YSLEER come from the germline V gene. CDR3 length: 12 residues. After removal of 5 bases from V and 7 bases from J, the junction contained 4 bases not matched to a gene. CDR3 in amino acids: CASSWGQNEAFF. CDR3 in DNA: TGCGCCAGCAGCTGGGGACAGAATGAAGCTTTCTTT.

The chain combines TRBV7-6 with TRBJ2-6; D gene uncertain. The CDR3 has 19 residues. Per germline, CDR1 SGHVS and CDR2 FNYEAQ. V gave up 2 bases and J gave up 0 bases, with 17 bases separating them. CDR3 protein: CASSLRTPQTSSGANVLTF. The CDR3, as DNA: TGTGCCAGCAGCTTAAGAACCCCACAGACGAGCTCTGGGGCCAACGTCCTGACTTTC.

The chain links TRBV29-1 to TRBJ2-5, with 10 bases lining up with TRBD1. The J call may be in error: the DNA end matches TRBJ2-7 better. The germline V gene has CDR1 SQVTM and CDR2 ANQGSEA. The CDR3 is 15 residues long. CDR3 residues: CSVEGRTGGAYEQYF. CDR3 nucleotides: TGCAGCGTTGAAGGCCGGACAGGGGGGGCCTACGAGCAGTACTTC.

This chain connects TRBV5-1 to TRBJ2-2; TRBD1 might be the D (6 bases). This CDR3 is built from 15 residues. The germline gives CDR1 SGHRS, CDR2 YFSETQ. Trimming took 1 base from V and 7 from J, leaving 14 bases between them. CDR3 residues: CASSLNRVSNGELFF. Written as DNA, the CDR3 is TGCGCCAGCAGCTTGAACAGGGTATCGAACGGGGAGCTGTTTTTT.

This rearrangement joins TRBV6-1 to TRBJ2-1, with 7 positions matching TRBD1. V trimming: 4 bases; J trimming: 10 bases; junction bases outside the gene matches: 7. CDR1 MNHNS and CDR2 SASEGT come from the germline V gene. The CDR3 has 13 amino acids. CDR3 sequence: CASSVKGAWEQFF. Written as DNA, the CDR3 is TGTGCCAGCAGTGTAAAGGGGGCATGGGAGCAGTTCTTC.

The V and J genes are TRBV6-6 and TRBJ1-2; no clear D gene. Germline V gives CDR1 MNHNY, CDR2 SVGAGI (reference sequence). V gave up 7 bases and J gave up 8 bases, with 17 bases separating them. The length of the CDR3 is 13 residues. The CDR3 nucleotides are TGTGCCAGCATAAATCCCCGGGAGACGGGCTACACCTTC. Amino acid sequence: CASINPRETGYTF.

This chain connects TRBV4-1 to TRBJ2-3, with 9 positions matching TRBD2. CDR1 and CDR2 (germline): MGHRA, YSYEKL. The V and J ends lost 4 bases and 5 bases, in that order; junction bases with no gene match: 10. There are 16 residues in the CDR3. This CDR3 is CASSRHLAGSEDTQYF. The CDR3 DNA is TGCGCCAGCAGCCGACATCTAGCGGGATCTGAAGATACGCAGTATTTT.

This clone was recorded once. The genes are TRBV5-4 and TRBJ2-7; 7 bases are shared with TRBD1. The CDR3 runs to 14 residues. V dropped 5 bases and J dropped 5; count of bases not matched to a gene: 10. Germline CDR1 is SGHNT and CDR2 is YYREEE (reference sequence). The CDR3 nucleotides read TGTGCCAGCAGACCATTGACAGGGAGCAACGAGCAGTACTTC. Translation gives CASRPLTGSNEQYF. The full variable domain, with the rest looked up from reference TRBV5-4 and TRBJ2-7, is ETGVTQSPTHLIKTRGQQVTLRCSSQSGHNTVSWYQQALGQGPQFIFQYYREEENGRGNFPPRFSGLQFPNYSSELNVNALELDDSALYLCASRPLTGSNEQYFGPGTRLTVT.

The chain is built from TRBV28 and TRBJ2-1, with TRBD2 identical over 14 bases. From germline, CDR1 is MDHEN and CDR2 SYDVKM. CDR3 size: 22 residues. Germline trimming cut 4 bases from V and 0 bases from J; bases unmatched to any gene: 17. In DNA, the CDR3 is TGTGCCAGCAGTTCACAAGGACTAGCGGGAGGACCCGTTCCTTACTCCTACAATGAGCAGTTCTTC. Residues: CASSSQGLAGGPVPYSYNEQFF.

This chain connects TRBV7-2 to TRBJ2-7; tentative D call: TRBD1 (7 bases). Trimming shortened V by 3 bases and J by 3 bases, and 12 bases separated the two germline ends. Germline CDR1 and CDR2: SGHTA and FQGNSA. This CDR3 comprises 14 residues. Here the CDR3 DNA reads TGTGCCAGCAGCTTGGCGGGACAGAACTACGAGCAGTACTTC. It yields the protein CASSLAGQNYEQYF.